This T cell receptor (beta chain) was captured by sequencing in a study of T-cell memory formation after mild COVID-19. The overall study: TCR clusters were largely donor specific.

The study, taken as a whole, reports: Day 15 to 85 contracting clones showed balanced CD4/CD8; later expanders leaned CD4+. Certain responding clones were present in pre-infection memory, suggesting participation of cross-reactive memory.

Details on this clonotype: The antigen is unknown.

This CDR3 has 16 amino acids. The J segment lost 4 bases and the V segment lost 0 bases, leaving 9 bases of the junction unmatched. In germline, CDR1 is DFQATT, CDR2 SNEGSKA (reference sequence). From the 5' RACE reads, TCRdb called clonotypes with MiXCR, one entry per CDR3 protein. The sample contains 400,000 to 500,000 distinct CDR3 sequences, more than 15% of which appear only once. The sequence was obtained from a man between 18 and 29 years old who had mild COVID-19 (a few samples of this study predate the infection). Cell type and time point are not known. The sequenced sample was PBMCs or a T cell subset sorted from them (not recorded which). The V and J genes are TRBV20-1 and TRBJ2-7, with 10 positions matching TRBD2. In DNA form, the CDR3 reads TGCAGTGCTAGAGATTTTCAGCGGGGGGGCCCGTACGAGCAGTACTTC. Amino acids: CSARDFQRGGPYEQYF.